This T cell receptor (beta chain) comes out of a study of T cell changes during pregnancy in multiple sclerosis. Profiling relied on immunoSEQ multiplex PCR, and the TCRdb table lists in-frame clones only, not all of them. The sample yields around 59,000 clones, more than 85% seen once. V was clipped by 5 bases and J by 8 bases, with 15 bases between them. In germline, CDR1 is LNHDA, CDR2 SQIVND (reference sequence). CDR3 length: 13 residues. The input for sequencing was peripheral blood, taken in the first trimester of pregnancy. This receptor was identified in a female donor with multiple sclerosis, enrolled in a pregnancy study. This rearrangement joins TRBV19 to TRBJ1-2; no firm D call. As DNA, the CDR3 is TGTGCCAGTAGTTTTGGGTCGTCGGGGGGCTACACCTTC. The encoded protein is CASSFGSSGGYTF.